This T cell receptor (beta chain) was documented in a study of T-cell memory formation after mild COVID-19. The V gene's germline CDR1 is SGHTA and CDR2 FQGTGA. V was pared by 1 base and J by 6 bases, with 2 bases of the junction left unmatched. CDR3 length: 13 residues. Each CDR3 protein gets one entry after TCRdb re-called the 5' RACE reads with MiXCR. The sample lists 350,000 to 500,000 distinct CDR3 sequences; 15% to 25% were seen once. The source of this sequence is an adult woman who had mild COVID-19 (a few samples of this study predate the infection). Cell type and time point are not known. Material for sequencing was PBMCs or a T cell subset sorted from them (not recorded which). The chain recombines TRBV7-3 with TRBJ2-7, with 8 bases matching TRBD2. The CDR3 bases are TGTGCCAGCAGCTTAATCCGGGAGGGCGAGCAGTACTTC. Its translation: CASSLIREGEQYF.